Below are 24 T cell receptor beta chains sequenced from a single sample in a study of shared clonotypes between healthy human individuals. Assay: immunoSEQ multiplex PCR; the TCRdb copy retains only in-frame clones and omits some. The table shows more than 2 million clones, with 85% to 95% occurring only once. Sequenced: naive CD4+ T cells sorted from blood. As to subset: CD45RA+ positively selected. These receptors were collected from a man aged 18 to 29 in good health.

The chain carries TRBV19 and TRBJ2-7, with 9 bases aligning to TRBD1. Trimming removed 7 bases from V and 3 bases from J; junction bases left unmatched: 4. Germline V CDR1 and CDR2: LNHDA, SQIVND (reference sequence). This CDR3 is 13 amino acids long. The CDR3 loop is CASMPGQGYEQYF. The CDR3 DNA sequence: TGTGCCAGTATGCCGGGACAGGGCTACGAGCAGTACTTC.

This sequence joins TRBV18 and TRBJ1-2, with D possibly matching TRBD1 (5 bases). Deletions cut 4 bases from V and 4 bases from J, with 13 bases between. The V gene's germline CDR1 is KGHSH and CDR2 LQKENI. The CDR3 extends over 14 amino acids. CDR3 in amino acids: CASSRDGHPYGYTF. As DNA, the CDR3 is TGTGCCAGCTCACGGGATGGACACCCCTATGGCTACACCTTC.

V is TRBV7-3 and J is TRBJ1-2, with D possibly being TRBD1 (5 bases). Germline V gives CDR1 SGHTA, CDR2 FQGTGA. The germline V and J ends were trimmed by 5 bases and 0 bases, with 10 bases remaining between them. The CDR3 loop spans 14 amino acids. Here the CDR3 reads CASSPDTANYGYTF. The CDR3, as DNA: TGTGCCAGCAGCCCGGACACAGCTAACTATGGCTACACCTTC.

The chain couples TRBV10-1 to TRBJ2-1; tentative D call: TRBD1 (7 bases). The V end lost 9 bases, the J end lost 7 bases, and 19 bases lay between the germline ends. This CDR3 comprises 14 residues. Germline V gives CDR1 WNHNN, CDR2 SYGVQD (reference sequence). CDR3 region: CASGGGGETNEQFF. The DNA for the CDR3 is TGCGCCAGTGGAGGAGGGGGCGAGACGAATGAGCAGTTCTTC.

The chain links TRBV11-2 to TRBJ1-2; D is uncertain. The CDR3 is made up of 13 amino acids. The V and J ends lost 5 bases and 9 bases respectively, with 16 bases between them. Germline lookup yields CDR1 SGHAT and CDR2 FQNNGV. The CDR3 spells CASSLGVGMRYTF. In nucleotides, the CDR3 is TGTGCCAGCAGCCTGGGTGTTGGAATGCGCTACACCTTC.

The chain has TRBV11-2 and TRBJ1-3; D is ambiguous. CDR3 length: 14 amino acids. Germline CDR1 SGHAT, CDR2 FQNNGV. V lost 5 bases, J lost 0 bases, and 8 bases lay in between. The CDR3 sequence is CASSTLSSGNTIYF. CDR3 nucleotides: TGTGCCAGCAGCACCCTCAGCTCTGGAAACACCATATATTTT.

The table lists this clone with a count of one. This rearrangement joins TRBV13 to TRBJ2-1, with D possibly matching TRBD2 (5 bases). The germline V gene encodes CDR1 PRHDT and CDR2 FYEKMQ (reference sequence). The CDR3 is made up of 17 amino acids. Between the trimmed V and J ends, which lost 5 bases and 3 bases, there was a span of 20 bases. The CDR3 region is CASSARALPGNYNEQFF. DNA for the CDR3: TGTGCCAGCAGCGCGCGAGCCCTACCGGGAAACTACAATGAGCAGTTCTTC.

The gene calls are TRBV27 and TRBJ1-5; tentative D call: TRBD1 (6 bases). Looked up from germline, CDR1 is MNHEY and CDR2 is SMNVEV (reference sequence). This CDR3 comprises 12 residues. V shed 10 bases and J shed 4 bases, with 11 bases lying between them. CDR3 nucleotide sequence: TGTGCCACAGGACAGATAAATCAGCCCCAGCATTTT. It translates to CATGQINQPQHF.

The V gene is TRBV9, the J gene TRBJ2-2; maybe TRBD2 (6 bases). CDR1 is SGDLS and CDR2 is YYNGEE in the germline V gene. This CDR3 is built from 14 residues. V was cut by 0 bases and J by 9 bases, with 12 bases left in between. CDR3 loop: CASSVGEAPRELFF. The DNA of the CDR3 is TGTGCCAGCAGCGTAGGGGAGGCACCGCGGGAGCTGTTTTTT.

This chain joins TRBV15 and TRBJ1-3; D call uncertain. V lost 0 bases to trimming and J lost 4 bases, with 13 bases between them. CDR1 and CDR2 from the germline V gene are LNHNV and YYDKDF (reference sequence). There are 16 residues in the CDR3. The CDR3, as DNA: TGTGCCACCAGCAGAGATCAGCCGGACTGGGGAAACACCATATATTTT. Translated, it gives CATSRDQPDWGNTIYF.

This chain's CDR3 is CASSFDAPYEQYF. The CDR3, as DNA: TGTGCCAGCAGCTTTGACGCCCCCTACGAGCAGTACTTC. The genes are TRBV11-2 and TRBJ2-7, with D unresolved. Germline V CDR1 and CDR2: SGHAT, FQNNGV. V was clipped by 3 bases and J by 2 bases, with 8 bases between them. This CDR3 has 13 residues.

The chain carries TRBV19 and TRBJ1-5; a possible D gene is TRBD1 (5 bases). Germline V CDR1 and CDR2: LNHDA, SQIVND (reference sequence). Trimming took 3 bases from V and 14 from J, leaving 17 bases between them. The CDR3 runs to 13 residues. CDR3 nucleotides: TGTGCCAGTAGTATTCGACTGTCTCTCAGGGAGCATTTT. Encoded protein: CASSIRLSLREHF.

Concerning this clone: This CDR3 is also generated by other DNA sequences in the sample. The chain employs TRBV10-3 and TRBJ1-1, with no clear D. The germline V gene encodes CDR1 ENHRY and CDR2 SYGVKD. CDR3 length equals 15 residues. V was clipped by 0 bases and J by 0 bases, with 8 bases between them. In nucleotides, the CDR3 is TGTGCCATCAGTGAGTCGGGCGGGATGAACACTGAAGCTTTCTTT. This encodes CAISESGGMNTEAFF.

This chain uses TRBV30 with TRBJ2-2; 12 positions match TRBD2. V trimming: 0 bases; J trimming: 4 bases; junction bases outside the gene matches: 6. The CDR3 has 17 amino acids. The germline V gene has CDR1 GTSNPN and CDR2 SVGIG (reference sequence). CDR3 sequence reads: CAWSVQPSGRVTGELFF. CDR3 DNA sequence: TGTGCCTGGAGTGTACAGCCTAGCGGGAGGGTCACCGGGGAGCTGTTTTTT.

The rearrangement links TRBV7-9 to TRBJ1-1; possible D gene TRBD1, 5 bases. CDR1 SEHNR and CDR2 FQNEAQ come from the germline V gene (reference sequence). V was shortened by 1 base and J by 0 bases, with 15 bases between the two germline ends. The CDR3 runs to 17 residues. The CDR3, as DNA: TGTGCCAGCAGCTTAGGGTCAGGGCGGGGGATGAACACTGAAGCTTTCTTT. It translates to CASSLGSGRGMNTEAFF. The full variable domain, its missing parts supplied by reference TRBV7-9 and TRBJ1-1, is DTGVSQNPRHKITKRGQNVTFRCDPISEHNRLYWYRQTLGQGPEFLTYFQNEAQLEKSRLLSDRFSAERPKGSFSTLEIQRTEQGDSAMYLCASSLGSGRGMNTEAFFGQGTRLTVV.

This chain connects TRBV27 to TRBJ1-6; D gene ambiguous. Germline CDR1 reads MNHEY; CDR2 reads SMNVEV (reference sequence). This CDR3 comprises 17 residues. V lost 6 bases and J 0 bases, leaving 15 bases between the germline ends. The CDR3 sequence: CASSPGYWSSYNSPLHF. In DNA form, the CDR3 reads TGTGCCAGCAGCCCGGGTTACTGGAGCTCCTATAATTCACCCCTCCACTTT.

The rearrangement links TRBV10-3 to TRBJ2-7; possible D gene TRBD1, 5 bases. The V end was cut by 2 bases, the J end by 2 bases, with 7 bases between. Germline CDR1 and CDR2: ENHRY and SYGVKD. The CDR3 consists of 13 residues. CDR3 residues: CAISEGHTYEQYF. The CDR3 coding sequence is TGTGCCATCAGTGAGGGACATACCTACGAGCAGTACTTC.

In this sample, this clone turned up once. V is TRBV4-1 and J is TRBJ2-3, with TRBD2 as a possible D gene (6 bases). V dropped 1 base and J dropped 4 bases, with 12 bases sitting between them. Per germline, CDR1 MGHRA and CDR2 YSYEKL. CDR3 length equals 15 residues. The CDR3 is CASSQGGVIADTQYF. CDR3 bases: TGCGCCAGCAGCCAAGGGGGGGTTATCGCAGATACGCAGTATTTT.

Worth noting for this clone: The sample carries other DNA sequences with the same CDR3. The CDR3 nucleotides read TGTGCCAGCAGCTTAGGATCTCAGAACACTGAAGCTTTCTTT. Protein sequence: CASSLGSQNTEAFF. This rearrangement joins TRBV7-9 to TRBJ1-1, with D hard to call. This CDR3 region has 14 residues. Germline CDR1 and CDR2: SEHNR and FQNEAQ (reference sequence). Trimming removed 1 base at V and 1 base at J, with 7 bases between.

In its sample, this clone was seen once. This chain connects TRBV7-2 to TRBJ2-5; D is undetermined. V lost 1 base and J lost 7, with 13 bases in between. CDR1 is SGHTA and CDR2 is FQGNSA in the germline V gene. The CDR3 runs to 14 residues. In DNA, the CDR3 is TGTGCCAGCAGCTTAGTCACGGATAAGGCGACCCAGTACTTC. Translation gives CASSLVTDKATQYF.

The rearrangement uses TRBV5-6 and TRBJ1-2; D may be TRBD1 (5 bases). Germline loops: CDR1 SGHDT, CDR2 YYEEEE. This CDR3 is 13 amino acids long. The V end was cut by 4 bases, the J end by 4 bases, with 11 bases between. The CDR3 sequence: CASSGAGGYGYTF. CDR3 in DNA: TGTGCCAGCAGCGGCGCGGGGGGCTATGGCTACACCTTC.

This chain connects TRBV5-4 to TRBJ2-2; 9 nucleotides agree with TRBD1. This CDR3 is built from 14 residues. Germline values: CDR1 SGHNT, CDR2 YYREEE (reference sequence). With 7 bases clipped from V and 3 bases from J, the junction kept 4 bases outside the gene matches. CDR3 bases: TGTGCCAGCTACAGGGGGCGGGACACCGGGGAGCTGTTTTTT. It specifies CASYRGRDTGELFF.

About this clone: Other DNA sequences in this sample translate to the same CDR3. The chain links TRBV9 to TRBJ1-1; D is unclear. CDR1 and CDR2 (germline): SGDLS, YYNGEE. This CDR3 has 13 amino acids. V lost 1 base to trimming and J lost 2 bases, with 6 bases between them. Here the CDR3 DNA reads TGTGCCAGCAGCGTATTCCCCAACACTGAAGCTTTCTTT. Amino acids: CASSVFPNTEAFF. Complete variable domain (other parts from reference TRBV9 and TRBJ1-1): DSGVTQTPKHLITATGQRVTLRCSPRSGDLSVYWYQQSLDQGLQFLIQYYNGEERAKGNILERFSAQQFPDLHSELNLSSLELGDSALYFCASSVFPNTEAFFGQGTRLTVV.

The chain couples TRBV6-5 to TRBJ2-7, with 10 positions matching TRBD2. The length of the CDR3 is 14 residues. The germline gives CDR1 MNHEY, CDR2 SVGAGI. V lost 7 bases to trimming and J lost 4 bases; unmatched junction nucleotides: 7. Here the CDR3 reads CASTKLAGMYEQYF. CDR3 coding DNA: TGTGCCAGCACCAAACTAGCGGGGATGTACGAGCAGTACTTC.